This T cell receptor (beta chain) was identified during a study of cytotoxic CD8 clonotypes in ibrutinib-treated CLL. The V and J ends lost 4 bases and 9 bases respectively, with 20 bases between them. The CDR3 sequence is 14 residues long. Germline-derived CDR1 and CDR2 are SQVTM and ANQGSEA. To note about this clone: Its antigen is not identified.

TCRdb's copy holds only in-frame clones and misses some; the assay was immunoSEQ multiplex PCR. The sample holds over 250,000 clones, more than 70% seen once. General study findings and limits: Sampling times (in sustained-remission versus progressing patients) were not the same. An increase in clonality occurred at ibrutinib response, followed by a return toward baseline at progression.

This clonotype originated in a human donor with chronic lymphocytic leukemia. The V call is TRBV29-1, the J call TRBJ2-3, with D possibly being TRBD2 (6 bases). Sequenced material: PBMCs, taken at disease progression, from a patient treated with ibrutinib. The CDR3: CSVGAWKGRHTQYF. In DNA, the CDR3 is TGCAGCGTTGGCGCTTGGAAGGGGAGGCACACGCAGTATTTT.